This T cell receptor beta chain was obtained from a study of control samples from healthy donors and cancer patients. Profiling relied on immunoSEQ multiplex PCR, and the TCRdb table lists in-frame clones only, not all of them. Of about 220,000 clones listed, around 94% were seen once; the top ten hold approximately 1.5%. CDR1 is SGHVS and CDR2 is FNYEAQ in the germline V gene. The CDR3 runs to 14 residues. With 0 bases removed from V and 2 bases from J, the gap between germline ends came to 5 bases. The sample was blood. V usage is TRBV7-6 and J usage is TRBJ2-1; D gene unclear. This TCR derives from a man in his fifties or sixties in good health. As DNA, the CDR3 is TGTGCCAGCAGCTTAGCCCAGACCTACAATGAGCAGTTCTTC. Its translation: CASSLAQTYNEQFF.